Below are 13 T cell receptor beta chains sequenced from a single sample in a study of long-term antiretroviral therapy in people with HIV. The libraries were made with immunoSEQ v3.0 at survey level. Clones were sequenced by immunoSEQ multiplex PCR, and TCRdb holds only the in-frame ones, with some missing. The table includes about 21,000 clones, approximately 88% detected once. Sequenced material: unsorted PBMCs, taken 0.9 years after starting antiretroviral therapy. Receptors originate from a man in his late teens or twenties with HIV.

V usage is TRBV27 and J usage is TRBJ2-1; D gene ambiguous. CDR1 is MNHEY and CDR2 is SMNVEV in the germline V gene (reference sequence). This CDR3 is built from 14 residues. The germline V and J ends were trimmed by 4 bases and 0 bases, with 7 bases remaining between them. The CDR3: CASSSESSYNEQFF. CDR3 coding DNA: TGTGCCAGCAGTTCGGAGAGCTCCTACAATGAGCAGTTCTTC.

The CDR3 DNA is TGTGCCATCAGTGAGCCGGCGGGACAGAGTTTCTCTGGAAACACCATATATTTT. Encoded protein: CAISEPAGQSFSGNTIYF. This chain connects TRBV10-3 to TRBJ1-3; 7 nucleotides match TRBD1. The CDR3 is 18 amino acids. The V segment lost 2 bases and the J segment 0 bases; nucleotides outside the gene matches: 10. The germline CDR1 and CDR2 sequences are ENHRY and SYGVKD.

This clone was seen only once. The chain recombines TRBV27 with TRBJ1-2; 7 bases map to TRBD1. V trimming: 5 bases; J trimming: 6 bases; junction bases outside the gene matches: 6. Germline CDR1 and CDR2: MNHEY and SMNVEV (reference sequence). The CDR3 covers 13 residues. CDR3 amino acids: CASSLQGGNGYTF. The CDR3 DNA reads as TGTGCCAGCAGTCTCCAGGGGGGGAATGGCTACACCTTC.

This rearrangement joins TRBV4-1 to TRBJ2-5; TRBD1 matches 11 bases. CDR1 and CDR2 from the germline V gene are MGHRA and YSYEKL. J lost 5 bases, V lost 5 bases, and 7 bases had no gene match. The CDR3 length is 15 residues. The CDR3 protein is CASSTGQGEVETQYF. CDR3 nucleotide sequence: TGCGCCAGCAGCACGGGACAGGGGGAGGTGGAGACCCAGTACTTC.

V and J are TRBV28 and TRBJ2-5; 12 bases align to TRBD2. Germline CDR1 reads MDHEN; CDR2 reads SYDVKM. Trimming removed 8 bases from V and 3 bases from J; junction bases left unmatched: 19. There are 19 residues in the CDR3. DNA of the CDR3: TGTGCCAGCGGCCCGCGCCTAGCGGGGGGGCTGAACCCCAAAGAGACCCAGTACTTC. It codes for CASGPRLAGGLNPKETQYF.

The chain uses TRBV10-2 and TRBJ1-5, with no clear D. The CDR3 is 14 residues long. Germline assignment: CDR1 WSHSY and CDR2 SAAADI. The V end was cut by 8 bases, the J end by 0 bases, with 11 bases between. CDR3 in amino acids: CASRAAYSNQPQHF. DNA for the CDR3: TGCGCCAGCCGAGCAGCCTATAGCAATCAGCCCCAGCATTTT.

The rearrangement links TRBV5-1 to TRBJ2-5; the D gene is possibly TRBD1 (5 bases). Per the germline V gene, CDR1 is SGHRS and CDR2 is YFSETQ. The germline V and J ends were trimmed by 0 bases and 3 bases, with 9 bases remaining between them. This CDR3 is built from 14 residues. The CDR3 DNA reads TGCGCCAGCAGCTTGGTTGCAGGGAAAGAGACCCAGTACTTC. Translated: CASSLVAGKETQYF.

The chain carries TRBV11-2 and TRBJ1-6, with D perhaps TRBD1 (6 bases). V lost 8 bases and J lost 4, with 18 bases in between. There are 16 residues in the CDR3. Germline V CDR1 and CDR2: SGHAT, FQNNGV. Here the CDR3 DNA reads TGTGCCAGCGAACCAGAGGGGGGGGAGTATAATTCACCCCTCCACTTT. Translating it yields CASEPEGGEYNSPLHF.

The V gene is TRBV10-2, the J gene TRBJ1-2; D is undetermined. Trimming cost V 1 base and J 7 bases, with 10 bases left between them. The germline CDR1 and CDR2 sequences are WSHSY and SAAADI. This CDR3 spans 13 amino acids. The CDR3 spells CASSEWEEGGYTF. The CDR3 nucleotides read TGCGCCAGCAGTGAGTGGGAAGAGGGTGGCTACACCTTC.

This chain connects TRBV2 to TRBJ1-2, with D perhaps TRBD1 (6 bases). The germline V gene encodes CDR1 SNHLY and CDR2 FYNNEI. This CDR3 is 14 amino acids long. The V and J ends lost 5 bases and 6 bases respectively, with 16 bases between them. The CDR3 nucleotides are TGTGCCAGCAGTTCAATACAGGGTATTGATGGCTACACCTTC. It yields the protein CASSSIQGIDGYTF.

The rearrangement joins TRBV4-1 to TRBJ2-1; maybe TRBD2 (5 bases). This CDR3 is 15 amino acids long. The germline V gene has CDR1 MGHRA and CDR2 YSYEKL. Trimming removed 0 bases at V and 10 bases at J, with 16 bases between. This CDR3 is CASSQDPYSTREQFF. The CDR3 DNA sequence: TGCGCCAGCAGCCAAGATCCCTACAGTACTAGAGAGCAGTTCTTC.

The chain recombines TRBV5-4 with TRBJ2-1, with 12 nucleotides matching TRBD2. Germline V gene data show CDR1 as SGHNT and CDR2 as YYREEE (reference sequence). V dropped 3 bases and J dropped 3; count of bases not matched to a gene: 1. CDR3 length: 15 amino acids. The CDR3 DNA reads TGTGCCAGCAGCTGGGGACTAGCGGGCTACAATGAGCAGTTCTTC. Translated, it gives CASSWGLAGYNEQFF.

This clone was recorded once. The chain links TRBV28 to TRBJ2-5, with D possibly being TRBD1 or TRBD2 (5 bases each). Trimming stripped 6 bases from V and 1 base from J, with 21 bases between. Looked up from germline, CDR1 is MDHEN and CDR2 is SYDVKM. The CDR3 runs to 17 residues. CDR3 DNA: TGTGCCAGCAGCAACCCGCTGAGGGACGTCGCCCAAGAGACCCAGTACTTC. Its translation: CASSNPLRDVAQETQYF.